This is a list of T cell receptor beta chains from one sample in a study of blood T cells in healthy people across ages. TCRdb itself ran the 5' RACE reads through MiXCR, one entry per CDR3 protein. In the table there are roughly 680,000 distinct CDR3 sequences, more than 45% of which are singletons. The sample consisted of blood. All receptors come from an elderly woman in good health. Both conserved end residues are part of each CDR3. A D gene is named only where the DNA matches it firmly. Only some rows state a clone size, as once, few, many or a class for expanded clones.

V	size	J	D	CDR3	DNA
TRBV10-1	many	TRBJ1-1	NA	CASSPGLGGAFF	TGCGCCAGCAGTCCGGGCCTCGGGGGAGCTTTCTTT
TRBV9	many	TRBJ2-5	NA	CASSVGKQGLETQYF	TGTGCCAGCAGCGTAGGAAAACAGGGATTAGAGACCCAGTACTTC
TRBV2	NA	TRBJ2-2	TRBD1	CASSQDRANTGELFF	TGTGCCAGCAGTCAAGACAGGGCGAACACCGGGGAGCTGTTTTTT
TRBV11-2	many	TRBJ2-1	NA	CASSLYVSLAYNEQFF	TGTGCCAGCAGCTTATATGTTTCGCTAGCCTACAATGAGCAGTTCTTC
TRBV6-5	NA	TRBJ2-7	NA	CASSYRFSSYEQYF	TGTGCCAGCAGTTACCGGTTCAGCTCCTACGAGCAGTACTTC
TRBV7-9	NA	TRBJ2-7	NA	CASSLDIGGLYEQYF	TGTGCCAGCAGCTTAGATATAGGGGGGTTATACGAGCAGTACTTC
TRBV7-9	NA	TRBJ2-2	TRBD2	CASIRLAANTGELFF	TGTGCCAGCATCAGGCTAGCGGCTAACACCGGGGAGCTGTTTTTT
TRBV25-1	once	TRBJ2-3	TRBD2	CASSELTSGNTDTQYF	TGTGCCAGCAGTGAACTGACTAGCGGGAACACAGATACGCAGTATTTT
TRBV2	many	TRBJ2-1	TRBD2	CASTLVAGANNEQFF	TGTGCCAGCACTCTAGTAGCGGGAGCGAACAATGAGCAGTTCTTC
TRBV6-5	NA	TRBJ1-2	NA	CASSYSGGGRDTF	TGTGCCAGCAGTTACTCTGGGGGGGGACGAGACACCTTC
TRBV20-1	NA	TRBJ2-5	TRBD2	CSARDGVAGVHEQYF	TGCAGTGCTAGAGATGGGGTAGCGGGAGTCCATGAGCAGTACTTC
TRBV4-2	NA	TRBJ2-7	NA	CACSQDLTYEQYF	TGTGCCTGCAGCCAAGATTTGACCTACGAGCAGTACTTC
TRBV7-2	NA	TRBJ1-4	NA	CASSLLSVATNEKLFF	TGTGCCAGCAGCTTGCTCTCAGTTGCAACTAATGAAAAACTGTTTTTT
TRBV5-1	few	TRBJ2-4	NA	CASSLGGFRTDRLAKNIQYF	TGCGCCAGCAGCTTGGGGGGTTTTAGGACAGATCGACTAGCCAAAAACATTCAGTACTTC
TRBV25-1	NA	TRBJ2-7	NA	CASSESDEQYF	TGTGCCAGCAGTGAATCGGACGAGCAGTACTTC
TRBV24-1	many	TRBJ2-5	TRBD1	CATSDSDRKETQYF	TGTGCCACCAGTGACTCGGACAGGAAAGAGACCCAGTACTTC
TRBV5-6	NA	TRBJ1-2	NA	CASSPRRDLRNYGYTF	TGTGCCAGCAGCCCACGCCGGGACCTAAGAAACTATGGCTACACCTTC
TRBV11-2	NA	TRBJ1-4	TRBD1	CASSLNRGREKLFF	TGTGCCAGCAGCCTCAACAGGGGGCGGGAAAAACTGTTTTTT
TRBV28	many	TRBJ2-1	TRBD1	CASSIRDRVGNEQFF	TGTGCCAGCAGTATCCGGGACAGGGTGGGGAATGAGCAGTTCTTC
TRBV7-2	NA	TRBJ2-7	NA	CASSLGLRMYEQYF	TGTGCCAGCAGCTTGGGCCTTCGGATGTACGAGCAGTACTTC
TRBV9	few	TRBJ2-4	NA	CASSVGEGMIGNIQYF	TGTGCCAGCAGCGTAGGTGAGGGGATGATAGGGAACATTCAGTACTTC
TRBV14	NA	TRBJ2-4	NA	CASSQSWGNIQYF	TGTGCCAGCAGCCAATCGTGGGGAAACATTCAGTACTTC
TRBV20-1	few	TRBJ1-4	TRBD1	CSARVGRGIGELFF	TGCAGTGCTAGAGTGGGCAGGGGGATCGGGGAACTGTTTTTT
TRBV15	NA	TRBJ1-1	TRBD1	CATSREDRPLNTEAFF	TGTGCCACCAGCAGAGAGGACAGGCCCCTGAACACTGAAGCTTTCTTT
TRBV6-1	NA	TRBJ2-3	NA	CASSEVADTQYF	TGTGCCAGCAGTGAAGTGGCAGATACGCAGTATTTT
TRBV6-5	once	TRBJ2-2	TRBD2	CALPLAGGQITGELFF	TGTGCCCTCCCTCTAGCGGGGGGGCAGATCACCGGGGAGCTGTTTTTT
TRBV20-1	NA	TRBJ2-7	TRBD2	CSARGSSYNEQYF	TGCAGTGCGCGGGGGAGCTCCTACAATGAGCAGTACTTC
TRBV27	once	TRBJ1-5	TRBD1	CARVRQGDQPQHF	TGTGCCAGGGTTCGACAGGGTGATCAGCCCCAGCATTTT
TRBV29-1	many	TRBJ2-1	NA	CSLRTYNEQFF	TGCAGCCTCCGGACCTACAATGAGCAGTTCTTC
TRBV29-1	many	TRBJ2-1	TRBD2	CSVLSGSSYNEQFF	TGCAGCGTCCTAAGCGGGAGCTCCTACAATGAGCAGTTCTTC
TRBV6-6	NA	TRBJ2-1	TRBD2	CASSYAGGQVNEQFF	TGTGCCAGCAGTTATGCGGGGGGGCAGGTTAATGAGCAGTTCTTC
TRBV5-6	NA	TRBJ2-3	NA	CASSSDGSTDTQYF	TGTGCCAGCAGCTCTGACGGTAGCACAGATACGCAGTATTTT
TRBV12-3/TRBV12-4	many	TRBJ2-5	NA	CASSWGQETQYF	TGTGCCAGCAGCTGGGGGCAAGAGACCCAGTACTTC
TRBV20-1	NA	TRBJ2-7	NA	CIARDLGQDFYEQYF	TGCATTGCTAGAGATCTCGGCCAAGATTTTTACGAGCAGTACTTC
TRBV20-1	many	TRBJ2-5	TRBD2	CSADSGLATETQYF	TGCAGTGCTGACTCGGGACTAGCTACAGAGACCCAGTACTTC
TRBV28	NA	TRBJ2-1	TRBD1	CASSPGQGYGEQFF	TGTGCCAGCAGTCCGGGACAGGGGTACGGTGAGCAGTTCTTC
TRBV7-9	NA	TRBJ2-7	NA	CASSPRVRDEQYF	TGTGCCAGCAGTCCCAGGGTAAGAGACGAGCAGTACTTC
TRBV11-2	few	TRBJ2-2	NA	CASSLAPGDGELFF	TGTGCCAGCAGCTTAGCGCCAGGAGACGGGGAGCTGTTTTTT
TRBV28	NA	TRBJ1-5	NA	CASAVTGNQPQHF	TGTGCCAGCGCAGTAACAGGGAATCAGCCCCAGCATTTT